Listed here are 30 T cell receptor beta chains from one sample, sequenced in a study of T cells in Graves' hyperthyroidism and ophthalmopathy. RNA transcripts provided the source from which TCR beta CDR3 regions were amplified. First-round RT-PCR targeting the TCR CDR3 was performed with the HTBI primer set. Each CDR3 protein is one row after TCRdb ran MiXCR on the multiplex PCR reads. The profile covers about 260,000 distinct CDR3 sequences, with less than 30% appearing a single time and about a quarter taken by the ten largest. Sequencing was carried out using blood. The receptors shown here come from a man aged 35-49 years with Graves' hyperthyroidism that later progressed to Graves' ophthalmopathy.

The sample holds one count of this clonotype. The genes are TRBV30 and TRBJ1-3; TRBD1 aligns across 9 bases. The CDR3 runs to 13 residues. After removal of 4 bases from V and 8 bases from J, the junction contained 6 bases not matched to a gene. Germline V CDR1 and CDR2: GTSNPN, SVGIG (reference sequence). The DNA of the CDR3 is TGTGCCTGGACCCGACAGGGGGGATACACCATATATTTT. Protein sequence: CAWTRQGGYTIYF. The full variable domain, with the rest looked up from reference TRBV30 and TRBJ1-3, is SQTIHQWPATLVQPVGSPLSLECTVEGTSNPNLYWYRQAAGRGLQLLFYSVGIGQISSEVPQNLSASRPQDRQFILSSKKLLLSDSGFYLCAWTRQGGYTIYFGEGSWLTVV.

This clonotype was found many times. The CDR3 nucleotides are TGCAGTGCTTTGGTGGCCGGGGAGCTGTTTTTT. It translates to CSALVAGELFF. The J gene is TRBJ2-2, the V gene TRBV20-1; D not resolved. Germline lookup yields CDR1 DFQATT and CDR2 SNEGSKA (reference sequence). The CDR3 loop spans 11 amino acids. V dropped 5 bases and J dropped 6 bases, with 7 bases sitting between them.

The chain recombines TRBV6-1 with TRBJ1-5, with TRBD1 as a possible D gene (5 bases). Germline V lookup: CDR1 MNHNS, CDR2 SASEGT. The CDR3 is 14 residues long. V was trimmed by 3 bases and J by 7 bases, leaving 13 bases between them. The CDR3 here is CASSEDIRAQPQHF. The CDR3 DNA reads as TGTGCCAGCAGTGAGGACATTAGGGCACAGCCCCAGCATTTT.

This clonotype has at least ten counts. V is TRBV6-5 and J is TRBJ2-7; 7 bases line up with TRBD2. J gave up 3 bases and V 7 bases, and 6 bases lay outside the gene matches. The CDR3 spans 13 residues. Per germline, CDR1 MNHEY and CDR2 SVGAGI. The CDR3 spells CASTIRTSYEQYF. CDR3 bases: TGTGCCAGCACCATCCGGACTAGCTACGAGCAGTACTTC.

For the CDR3, the DNA is TGTGCCAGCAGGGGGGGGACAGCTAATAATTCACCCCTCCACTTT. It specifies CASRGGTANNSPLHF. The chain combines TRBV28 with TRBJ1-6; 7 nucleotides agree with TRBD1. Germline loops: CDR1 MDHEN, CDR2 SYDVKM. The CDR3 is made up of 15 amino acids. V was clipped by 6 bases and J by 5 bases; unmatched bases: 7.

The J gene is TRBJ1-6, the V gene TRBV6-4, with D possibly being TRBD1 (5 bases). The CDR3 length is 12 residues. The V gene's germline CDR1 is MRHNA and CDR2 SNTAGT. Deletions cut 7 bases from V and 10 bases from J, with 11 bases between. In DNA form, the CDR3 reads TGTGCCAGCACCGACAGTAACTCACCCCTCCACTTT. This sequence encodes CASTDSNSPLHF.

V is TRBV14 and J is TRBJ1-3; the D is unclear. The CDR3 sequence is 14 residues long. Germline lookup yields CDR1 SGHDN and CDR2 FVKESK. The V end lost 2 bases, the J end lost 2 bases, and 7 bases lay between the germline ends. CDR3 amino acids: CASSQLTAGNTIYF. The CDR3 coding sequence is TGTGCCAGCAGCCAACTGACGGCTGGAAACACCATATATTTT.

This clonotype was seen repeatedly, ten times or more. The chain is built from TRBV28 and TRBJ2-7; 7 bases are a match to TRBD1. This CDR3 has 12 amino acids. With 8 bases clipped from V and 3 bases from J, the junction kept 4 bases outside the gene matches. CDR1 is MDHEN, CDR2 SYDVKM, per germline. Written as DNA, the CDR3 is TGTGCCAGCGTCTCAGGGGGCTACGAGCAGTACTTC. Its translation is CASVSGGYEQYF.

The rearrangement links TRBV12-3 or TRBV12-4 to TRBJ1-3; D call uncertain. The CDR3 length is 12 residues. V lost 5 bases, J lost 8 bases, and 10 bases lay in between. The CDR3 sequence is CASSPTLYTIYF. CDR3 coding DNA: TGTGCCAGCAGTCCTACACTCTACACCATATATTTT.

This clonotype occurred a few times. The chain carries TRBV7-2 and TRBJ2-2; TRBD2 aligns across 7 bases. The germline V gene has CDR1 SGHTA and CDR2 FQGNSA. The CDR3 is 19 residues long. The V segment lost 2 bases and the J segment 4 bases; nucleotides outside the gene matches: 16. The CDR3 here is CASSLLEAVAGGGTGELFF. The DNA for the CDR3 is TGTGCCAGCAGCTTACTCGAGGCCGTGGCTGGGGGGGGCACCGGGGAGCTGTTTTTT.

V and J are TRBV6-1 and TRBJ1-2; 7 nucleotides align to TRBD1. J was trimmed by 4 bases and V by 3 bases; bases with no gene match: 5. Looked up from germline, CDR1 is MNHNS and CDR2 is SASEGT. The CDR3 has 14 residues. CDR3 nucleotide sequence: TGTGCCAGCAGTGAGACAGGGATCGGCTATGGCTACACCTTC. This translates into CASSETGIGYGYTF.

The CDR3 region is CASSESPGETGELFF. The CDR3 DNA reads as TGTGCCAGCAGTGAATCCCCAGGGGAAACCGGGGAGCTGTTTTTT. The chain has TRBV12-3 or TRBV12-4 and TRBJ2-2; D is perhaps TRBD1 (6 bases). V shed 5 bases and J shed 5 bases, with 15 bases lying between them. The CDR3 has 15 amino acids.

This clonotype was recorded many times. The chain has TRBV28 and TRBJ2-5; TRBD1 matches 7 bases. The CDR3 covers 13 residues. CDR1 and CDR2 (germline): MDHEN, SYDVKM. The J segment lost 5 bases and the V segment lost 5 bases, leaving 5 bases of the junction unmatched. CDR3 amino acids: CASSRQGFETQYF. The CDR3 DNA reads TGTGCCAGCAGTCGACAGGGCTTTGAGACCCAGTACTTC.

The J gene is TRBJ2-2, the V gene TRBV5-1, with 16 bases identical to TRBD2. With V trimmed by 3 bases and J by 0 bases, 2 bases remained unmatched. The CDR3 runs 18 residues. Germline CDR1 is SGHRS and CDR2 is YFSETQ. CDR3 in amino acids: CASSSGLAGGANTGELFF. As DNA, the CDR3 is TGCGCCAGCAGCTCGGGACTAGCGGGAGGGGCGAACACCGGGGAGCTGTTTTTT.

This clonotype was observed at least ten times. This chain links TRBV19 with TRBJ1-1; tentative D call: TRBD1 (5 bases). The germline V gene has CDR1 LNHDA and CDR2 SQIVND (reference sequence). V was clipped by 4 bases and J by 5 bases, with 17 bases between them. The CDR3 runs to 15 residues. In DNA form, the CDR3 reads TGTGCCAGTAGTACACGGAGGGGAGGGACGACTGAAGCTTTCTTT. This gives the protein CASSTRRGGTTEAFF.

Ten or more counts support this clonotype. The CDR3 region has the DNA TGTGCCACCAGACGGGGCACCACCGGGGAGCTGTTTTTT. It translates to CATRRGTTGELFF. The V and J genes are TRBV24-1 and TRBJ2-2; D is perhaps TRBD1 or TRBD2 (5 bases each). Looked up from germline, CDR1 is KGHDR and CDR2 is SFDVKD. This CDR3 has 13 residues. Trimming removed 7 bases from V and 4 bases from J, with 9 bases in between.

This clonotype has a count of ten or more. The gene calls are TRBV7-2 and TRBJ1-5; 7 nucleotides match TRBD1. The CDR3 sequence is 15 residues long. Looked up from germline, CDR1 is SGHTA and CDR2 is FQGNSA. The trim removed 5 bases at V and 5 bases at J, leaving 9 bases unmatched. CDR3 DNA sequence: TGTGCCAGCAGCCTGACAGGGCAAAGGTATCAGCCCCAGCATTTT. Encoded protein: CASSLTGQRYQPQHF. Drawing the rest from reference TRBV7-2 and TRBJ1-5, the complete variable domain is GAGVSQSPSNKVTEKGKDVELRCDPISGHTALYWYRQSLGQGLEFLIYFQGNSAPDKSGLPSDRFSAERTGGSVSTLTIQRTQQEDSAVYLCASSLTGQRYQPQHFGDGTRLSIL.

The chain carries TRBV24-1 and TRBJ1-5; no clear D. The germline CDR1 and CDR2 sequences are KGHDR and SFDVKD. The CDR3 loop spans 14 amino acids. V shed 2 bases and J shed 1 base, with 5 bases lying between them. This CDR3 reads CATSDYLSNQPQHF. The CDR3 bases are TGTGCCACCAGTGATTACCTCAGCAATCAGCCCCAGCATTTT.

This clonotype was found many times. The rearrangement uses TRBV10-3 and TRBJ1-2, with TRBD1 identical over 8 bases. The germline CDR1 and CDR2 sequences are ENHRY and SYGVKD. There are 15 residues in the CDR3. After removal of 3 bases from V and 8 bases from J, the junction contained 11 bases not matched to a gene. The CDR3 reads CAISDPGTGSSGYTF. The CDR3, as DNA: TGTGCCATCAGTGACCCCGGGACAGGCTCAAGCGGCTACACCTTC.

This clonotype appeared many times. V and J are TRBV30 and TRBJ1-2, with a tentative D call TRBD1 (6 bases). The germline V gene has CDR1 GTSNPN and CDR2 SVGIG (reference sequence). The ends were cut back, 1 base at V and 5 bases at J, with 11 bases in the middle. The CDR3 length is 13 residues. As DNA, the CDR3 is TGTGCCTGGAGTGATGGGGGCGTTTATGGCTACACCTTC. This encodes CAWSDGGVYGYTF.

This clonotype occurred many times. The chain uses TRBV20-1 and TRBJ1-1, with D tentatively TRBD1 (6 bases). This CDR3 has 15 residues. Trimming cost V 2 bases and J 0 bases, with 13 bases left between them. The germline V gene encodes CDR1 DFQATT and CDR2 SNEGSKA (reference sequence). In nucleotides, the CDR3 is TGCAGTGCTAGATGGCAGGGGCTAATGAACACTGAAGCTTTCTTT. This sequence encodes CSARWQGLMNTEAFF.

This clonotype was counted ten times or more. This sequence joins TRBV12-3 or TRBV12-4 and TRBJ2-7; TRBD1 agrees at 10 bases. The CDR3 extends over 15 amino acids. V was clipped by 2 bases and J by 0 bases; unmatched bases: 1. The CDR3 sequence: CASSLWDRGSYEQYF. In DNA form, the CDR3 reads TGTGCCAGCAGTTTATGGGACAGGGGCTCCTACGAGCAGTACTTC.

This clonotype was counted many times. The rearrangement uses TRBV12-3 or TRBV12-4 and TRBJ1-3; no clear D. With 6 bases removed from V and 7 bases from J, the gap between germline ends came to 10 bases. This CDR3 contains 12 residues. CDR3 in amino acids: CASRIKLNTIYF. CDR3 DNA sequence: TGTGCCAGCAGAATTAAGCTCAACACCATATATTTT.

This clonotype has a count of ten or more. The rearrangement uses TRBV7-8 and TRBJ1-1; TRBD1 aligns across 8 bases. The CDR3 covers 15 residues. Germline CDR1 and CDR2: SGHVS and FQNEAQ. V shed 8 bases, J shed 2 bases, and the junction held 10 bases outside the gene matches. The CDR3 coding sequence is TGTGCCAGCCTAAAATTACAGGGGGTTAACACTGAAGCTTTCTTT. Amino acid sequence: CASLKLQGVNTEAFF.

This clonotype has at least ten counts. The rearrangement joins TRBV19 to TRBJ2-7; 8 bases fit TRBD2. Germline CDR1 and CDR2: LNHDA and SQIVND (reference sequence). After removal of 9 bases from V and 2 bases from J, the junction contained 9 bases not matched to a gene. The length of the CDR3 is 14 residues. The CDR3 bases are TGTGCCAGCCAGACTAGCGCCAACGCCTACGAGCAGTACTTC. Protein product: CASQTSANAYEQYF.

Ten or more counts support this clonotype. The chain combines TRBV29-1 with TRBJ2-5; perhaps D is TRBD1 or TRBD2 (6 bases each). Per the germline V gene, CDR1 is SQVTM and CDR2 is ANQGSEA. V was trimmed by 5 bases and J by 2 bases, leaving 18 bases between them. This CDR3 comprises 15 residues. The CDR3 loop is CSVIYWGASQETQYF. CDR3 nucleotides: TGCAGCGTTATCTACTGGGGGGCTTCACAAGAGACCCAGTACTTC.

This clonotype has more than one count but fewer than ten. J is TRBJ2-5 and V is TRBV6-2 or TRBV6-3, with D perhaps TRBD1 or TRBD2 (5 bases each). Germline V gene data show CDR1 as MNHEY and CDR2 as SVGEGT. V was shortened by 7 bases and J by 8 bases, with 20 bases between the two germline ends. CDR3 length equals 14 residues. The CDR3, as DNA: TGTGCCAGCACACGATCCCGGGGCGGTTTAACCCAGTACTTC. Translated, it gives CASTRSRGGLTQYF.

In this sample, this clonotype turned up many times. This chain links TRBV18 with TRBJ2-7, with TRBD2 matching over 12 bases. V shed 5 bases, J shed 4 bases, and the junction held 15 bases outside the gene matches. Germline values: CDR1 KGHSH, CDR2 LQKENI. This CDR3 has 18 residues. CDR3 DNA sequence: TGTGCCAGCTCAAGGACTAGCGGGACCAATCGAATGAATTACGAGCAGTACTTC. This encodes CASSRTSGTNRMNYEQYF. The full variable domain, in which reference TRBV18 and TRBJ2-7 provide the parts outside the CDR3, is NAGVMQNPRHLVRRRGQEARLRCSPMKGHSHVYWYRQLPEEGLKFMVYLQKENIIDESGMPKERFSAEFPKEGPSILRIQQVVRGDSAAYFCASSRTSGTNRMNYEQYFGPGTRLTVT.

This clonotype occurred many times. The chain employs TRBV20-1 and TRBJ2-5; no reliable D call. CDR1 and CDR2 (germline): DFQATT, SNEGSKA (reference sequence). V was trimmed by 0 bases and J by 7 bases, leaving 15 bases between them. The CDR3 length is 14 residues. As DNA, the CDR3 is TGCAGTGCTAGAGAATTTACCGGCGTCGGGACCCAGTACTTC. Protein: CSAREFTGVGTQYF.

The chain uses TRBV12-5 and TRBJ2-5; TRBD1 matches at 9 bases. Germline lookup yields CDR1 LGHNT and CDR2 FRNRAP. The V segment lost 6 bases and the J segment 6 bases; nucleotides outside the gene matches: 5. CDR3 length: 13 amino acids. This chain's CDR3 is CASGQGAWKTQYF. The DNA of the CDR3 is TGTGCTAGTGGACAGGGGGCGTGGAAGACCCAGTACTTC.